Below, 31 T cell receptor beta chains from the same sample are listed, as sequenced in a study of T cell repertoires in aging, cancer and after chemotherapy. The template was genomic DNA from peripheral blood, not RNA. TRB rearrangements spanning V, D and J were amplified using mixed TRB-A/B primers. MiXCR was run by TCRdb on the multiplex PCR reads, yielding one entry per CDR3 protein. The data show hundreds of distinct CDR3 sequences, roughly 22% seen once. Sequenced sample: blood. These receptors were collected from a human donor with a blood cancer.

In its sample, this clonotype ranks as large. V is TRBV6-2 or TRBV6-3 and J is TRBJ2-5; D remains ambiguous. Germline V gives CDR1 MNHEY, CDR2 SVGEGT. The ends were cut back, 6 bases at V and 7 bases at J, with 15 bases in the middle. The CDR3 is 13 amino acids. In nucleotides, the CDR3 is TGTGCCAGCAGCGCTGACTCGACGGGGACCCAGTACTTC. Its protein is CASSADSTGTQYF.

This clonotype came up once. Just one base apart from a much larger clone, this may be a read error. The V gene is TRBV6-5, the J gene TRBJ1-2; D call uncertain. The V gene lost 7 bases and the J gene lost 2 bases, with 17 bases spanning the gap. Germline assignment: CDR1 MNHEY and CDR2 SVGAGI. The CDR3 totals 15 residues. CDR3 residues: CASILAPTANYGYTF. The CDR3 bases are TGTGCCAGCATCCTAGCCCCAACAGCGAACTATGGCTACACCTTC.

The gene calls are TRBV20-1 and TRBJ2-1; 13 bases align to TRBD2. Germline V gives CDR1 DFQATT, CDR2 SNEGSKA (reference sequence). V was pared by 3 bases and J by 7 bases, with 6 bases of the junction left unmatched. The CDR3 spans 15 residues. The DNA for the CDR3 is TGCAGTGCTAGTGGGACTAGCGGGAACATTAATGAGCAGTTCTTC. As protein: CSASGTSGNINEQFF.

This clonotype ranks as large. This chain uses TRBV27 with TRBJ2-7; a weak D match, TRBD2 (5 bases). The CDR3 consists of 14 residues. CDR1 is MNHEY, CDR2 SMNVEV, per germline (reference sequence). V lost 2 bases to trimming and J lost 5 bases, with 13 bases between them. The CDR3 loop is CASSLGSAGNEQYF. The CDR3 DNA reads as TGTGCCAGCAGTTTAGGGTCGGCGGGCAACGAGCAGTACTTC.

This clonotype qualifies as large. The gene calls are TRBV29-1 and TRBJ2-7; D gene ambiguous. The CDR3 is 14 residues long. V lost 6 bases and J 7 bases, leaving 22 bases between the germline ends. From germline, CDR1 is SQVTM and CDR2 ANQGSEA. In DNA, the CDR3 is TGCAGCGTCGTTGGATCGTGGCAGTCTAAGGAGCAGTACTTC. Protein: CSVVGSWQSKEQYF.

The rearrangement joins TRBV5-1 to TRBJ2-5, with D unresolved. From germline, CDR1 is SGHRS and CDR2 YFSETQ. CDR3 length: 14 amino acids. V lost 0 bases and J lost 1, with 7 bases in between. In nucleotides, the CDR3 is TGCGCCAGCAGCTTGGGGGATCCCCAAGAGACCCAGTACTTC. Amino acid sequence: CASSLGDPQETQYF.

J is TRBJ2-7 and V is TRBV30; D gene uncertain. The CDR3 extends over 13 amino acids. The ends were cut back, 4 bases at V and 2 bases at J, with 12 bases in the middle. CDR1 GTSNPN and CDR2 SVGIG come from the germline V gene (reference sequence). CDR3 protein: CAWIGGRPYEQYF. The CDR3 region has the DNA TGTGCCTGGATAGGTGGCCGACCCTACGAGCAGTACTTC.

V usage is TRBV7-9 and J usage is TRBJ1-2; D might be TRBD1 (5 bases). The ends were cut back, 2 bases at V and 3 bases at J, with 7 bases in the middle. The CDR3 sequence is 13 residues long. The germline CDR1 and CDR2 sequences are SEHNR and FQNEAQ (reference sequence). The DNA for the CDR3 is TGTGCCAGCAGCTTAACGGGGCACTATGGCTACACCTTC. Protein sequence: CASSLTGHYGYTF.

By proportion, this clonotype is medium-sized (0.01 to 0.1%). The chain has TRBV19 and TRBJ1-6; D gene ambiguous. V was pared by 6 bases and J by 7 bases, with 13 bases between. This CDR3 spans 14 amino acids. CDR1 and CDR2 (germline): LNHDA, SQIVND (reference sequence). The CDR3 DNA reads as TGTGCCAGTAGCTTCGCGACCGAGAATTCACCCCTCCACTTT. This translates into CASSFATENSPLHF.

Relative to its sample, this clonotype is medium-sized. The chain links TRBV25-1 to TRBJ2-7, with 7 positions matching TRBD1. Germline V gene lookup returns CDR1 MGHDK and CDR2 SYGVNS. This CDR3 has 12 amino acids. Trimming cost V 8 bases and J 4 bases; bases outside gene matches: 5. The chain's CDR3 is CASEQGMYEQYF. The CDR3 DNA reads TGTGCCAGCGAACAGGGGATGTACGAGCAGTACTTC.

V gene TRBV6-1 combines with J gene TRBJ1-1; D is unclear. The CDR3 runs to 14 residues. Germline CDR1 and CDR2: MNHNS and SASEGT. V dropped 5 bases and J dropped 6 bases, with 16 bases sitting between them. In nucleotides, the CDR3 is TGTGCCAGCAGTATTTCTTTAGTCGGTTCTGAAGCTTTCTTT. Protein: CASSISLVGSEAFF.

This clonotype ranks as medium-sized. The chain is built from TRBV7-9 and TRBJ2-1; 8 nucleotides agree with TRBD2. With V trimmed by 6 bases and J by 7 bases, 2 bases remained unmatched. Germline V gives CDR1 SEHNR, CDR2 FQNEAQ (reference sequence). This CDR3 is 12 amino acids long. This chain's CDR3 is CASRPGGNEQFF. In nucleotides, the CDR3 is TGTGCCAGCAGGCCGGGGGGGAATGAGCAGTTCTTC.

This clonotype occurred a few times. CDR3 residues: CASSYEGTGANVLTF. CDR3 DNA sequence: TGTGCCAGCAGTTACGAGGGGACTGGGGCCAACGTCCTGACTTTC. The chain links TRBV6-7 to TRBJ2-6; D may match TRBD1 or TRBD2 (5 bases each). TRBV6-7 is an ORF, with its function uncertain. V was shortened by 2 bases and J by 2 bases, with 7 bases between the two germline ends. This CDR3 contains 15 residues.

The V gene is TRBV21-1, the J gene TRBJ2-1; the table's TRBD1 call for D was not verified on the DNA. TRBV21-1 is labeled a pseudogene. This CDR3 region has 14 residues. CDR3 in amino acids: CAGRGTGIINEQFF. The CDR3 nucleotides read TGTGCCGGTAGAGGGACAGGGATAATCAATGAGCAGTTCTTC.

V usage is TRBV29-1 and J usage is TRBJ2-3; D remains unclear. Trimming shortened V by 4 bases and J by 0 bases, and 11 bases separated the two germline ends. The CDR3 totals 14 residues. Per germline, CDR1 SQVTM and CDR2 ANQGSEA. CDR3 sequence: CSVGTATSTDTQYF. The CDR3 coding sequence is TGCAGCGTTGGAACTGCGACTAGCACAGATACGCAGTATTTT.

V is TRBV28 and J is TRBJ2-1, with 9 nucleotides matching TRBD2. J lost 7 bases, V lost 6 bases, and 10 bases had no gene match. The CDR3 sequence is 15 residues long. Germline-derived CDR1 and CDR2 are MDHEN and SYDVKM. CDR3 bases: TGTGCCAGCAGACCATCGACTAGCGGAAGAAATGAGCAGTTCTTC. Its translation: CASRPSTSGRNEQFF.

This clonotype ranks as large. The V and J genes are TRBV29-1 and TRBJ2-5; 7 nucleotides match TRBD2. The length of the CDR3 is 12 residues. With 5 bases clipped from V and 5 bases from J, the junction kept 5 bases outside the gene matches. The germline CDR1 and CDR2 sequences are SQVTM and ANQGSEA. The CDR3 sequence: CSVQVGGETQYF. The DNA of the CDR3 is TGCAGCGTTCAAGTGGGGGGGGAGACCCAGTACTTC.

By share of the sample, this clonotype is medium-sized (0.01 to 0.1%). The chain is built from TRBV27 and TRBJ1-1; D remains unclear. The CDR3 sequence is 14 residues long. CDR1 is MNHEY, CDR2 SMNVEV, per germline (reference sequence). V was cut by 2 bases and J by 5 bases, with 12 bases left in between. CDR3 sequence: CASSLRQLGTEAFF. The DNA of the CDR3 is TGTGCCAGCAGTTTACGGCAGTTGGGTACTGAAGCTTTCTTT.

The chain recombines TRBV28 with TRBJ1-3; D is unresolved. Germline CDR1 MDHEN, CDR2 SYDVKM. Trimming pared 5 bases from V and 0 bases from J, leaving 8 bases between. The CDR3 consists of 14 residues. The CDR3 DNA follows: TGTGCCAGCAGTCCGACGGGCTCTGGAAACACCATATATTTT. Amino acid sequence: CASSPTGSGNTIYF.

This clonotype is large by share. The chain employs TRBV6-6 and TRBJ1-1, with D unclear. Germline-derived CDR1 and CDR2 are MNHNY and SVGAGI (reference sequence). The CDR3 spans 8 residues. The ends were cut back, 7 bases at V and 6 bases at J, with 0 bases in the middle. The DNA for the CDR3 is TGTGCCAGCACTGAAGCTTTCTTT. Residues: CASTEAFF.

The chain is built from TRBV20-1 and TRBJ2-5; D is unresolved. This CDR3 spans 13 amino acids. Between the trimmed V and J ends, which lost 0 bases and 6 bases, there was a span of 11 bases. CDR1 is DFQATT, CDR2 SNEGSKA, per germline (reference sequence). CDR3 nucleotide sequence: TGCAGTGCTAGAGATGAAGGTCCGAAGACCCAGTACTTC. Its translation is CSARDEGPKTQYF.

V and J are TRBV7-2 and TRBJ2-5; D not certain. Germline CDR1 is SGHTA and CDR2 is FQGNSA. V gave up 2 bases and J gave up 2 bases, with 6 bases separating them. This CDR3 contains 13 residues. The CDR3, as DNA: TGTGCCAGCAGCTTAAAAGGGCAAGAGACCCAGTACTTC. Its translation: CASSLKGQETQYF.

By sample share, this clonotype is medium-sized (0.01 to 0.1%). The gene calls are TRBV6-5 and TRBJ2-7; no firm D call. From germline, CDR1 is MNHEY and CDR2 SVGAGI. CDR3 length: 15 amino acids. The ends were cut back, 2 bases at V and 0 bases at J, with 11 bases in the middle. The CDR3 reads CASSYDFGSSYEQYF. In DNA form, the CDR3 reads TGTGCCAGCAGTTACGATTTTGGCAGCTCCTACGAGCAGTACTTC.

V usage is TRBV6-2 or TRBV6-3 and J usage is TRBJ1-1; D remains unclear. The V end lost 6 bases, the J end lost 4 bases, and 6 bases lay between the germline ends. The germline V gene encodes CDR1 MNHEY and CDR2 SVGEGT. The CDR3 contains 11 residues. The CDR3 region has the DNA TGTGCCAGCAGAAAGGGCACTGAAGCTTTCTTT. It specifies CASRKGTEAFF.

This clonotype ranks as medium-sized (0.01 to 0.1%). The chain is built from TRBV30 and TRBJ1-5; possible D gene TRBD1, 6 bases. The CDR3 has 12 residues. CDR1 GTSNPN and CDR2 SVGIG come from the germline V gene (reference sequence). The V gene lost 3 bases and the J gene lost 11 bases, with 14 bases spanning the gap. As DNA, the CDR3 is TGTGCCTGGAGCCTCCGGGGGGCGGCCCAGCATTTT. Translating gives CAWSLRGAAQHF.

The rearrangement uses TRBV11-2 and TRBJ2-7; TRBD1 agrees at 8 bases. V lost 0 bases and J lost 0; bases outside the gene matches: 7. The CDR3 covers 17 residues. The germline gives CDR1 SGHAT, CDR2 FQNNGV. In DNA, the CDR3 is TGTGCCAGCAGCTTAGATCCCAAGCAGGGGGCCTCCTACGAGCAGTACTTC. Translation: CASSLDPKQGASYEQYF.

The rearrangement uses TRBV18 and TRBJ1-1; 8 nucleotides agree with TRBD1. The CDR3 runs to 15 residues. With V trimmed by 3 bases and J by 2 bases, 5 bases remained unmatched. The germline CDR1 and CDR2 sequences are KGHSH and LQKENI. CDR3 bases: TGTGCCAGCTCACCCTGGGGACAGGCAAACACTGAAGCTTTCTTT. It yields the protein CASSPWGQANTEAFF. The full variable domain, completed using reference TRBV18 and TRBJ1-1, is NAGVMQNPRHLVRRRGQEARLRCSPMKGHSHVYWYRQLPEEGLKFMVYLQKENIIDESGMPKERFSAEFPKEGPSILRIQQVVRGDSAAYFCASSPWGQANTEAFFGQGTRLTVV.

By share, this clonotype counts as medium-sized. The CDR3 DNA is TGTGCCAGCAGCAAAGCGGGACAGGGCAATGAGCAGTTCTTC. It encodes CASSKAGQGNEQFF. This chain joins TRBV7-2 and TRBJ2-1; 9 nucleotides line up with TRBD1. Germline V gives CDR1 SGHTA, CDR2 FQGNSA. After removal of 5 bases from V and 6 bases from J, the junction contained 5 bases not matched to a gene. The CDR3 is 14 amino acids.

This clonotype is medium-sized (0.01 to 0.1%) within its sample. The chain recombines TRBV19 with TRBJ1-2, with D possibly being TRBD1 (6 bases). The CDR3 is 14 residues long. CDR1 and CDR2 (germline): LNHDA, SQIVND (reference sequence). V lost 5 bases and J lost 0, with 10 bases in between. CDR3 bases: TGTGCCAGTAGTCAGGGGACCGCTAACTATGGCTACACCTTC. Residues: CASSQGTANYGYTF.

A few counts support this clonotype. DNA for the CDR3: TGTGCCAGCAGCTCCACAGGGTATACCTACGAGCAGTACTTC. This sequence encodes CASSSTGYTYEQYF. The chain couples TRBV11-3 to TRBJ2-7, with D possibly being TRBD1 (6 bases). The CDR3 covers 14 residues. CDR1 is SGHNT and CDR2 is YENEEA in the germline V gene. V dropped 4 bases and J dropped 2 bases, with 12 bases sitting between them.

This clonotype was detected only a few times. The rearrangement joins TRBV5-1 to TRBJ2-3, with TRBD1 matching 9 bases. The length of the CDR3 is 14 residues. With 5 bases clipped from V and 2 bases from J, the junction kept 3 bases outside the gene matches. The germline V gene encodes CDR1 SGHRS and CDR2 YFSETQ. As DNA, the CDR3 is TGCGCCAGCAGGTGGACAGGGGACACAGATACGCAGTATTTT. This sequence encodes CASRWTGDTDTQYF.